The 2 T cell receptor beta chains given below trace back to one sample, sequenced in a study of siplizumab effects on memory and regulatory T cells. The table came from immunoSEQ multiplex PCR; TCRdb's copy has only in-frame clones and leaves some out. The sample has 85,000 to 120,000 clones, 92% seen once; the top ten hold 1.1%. The sample was CD4+ T cells sorted from blood. The origin of the receptors is a human donor in good health.

The chain links TRBV5-1 to TRBJ2-2; D uncertain. In germline, CDR1 is SGHRS, CDR2 YFSETQ. Trimming left V 0 bases short and J 7 bases short, with 7 bases between. CDR3 length: 13 amino acids. DNA of the CDR3: TGCGCCAGCAGCTTGGCAGTTGGCGGGGAGCTGTTTTTT. Amino acids: CASSLAVGGELFF.

This chain joins TRBV29-1 and TRBJ2-7, with 9 positions matching TRBD2. CDR1 is SQVTM and CDR2 is ANQGSEA in the germline V gene. The CDR3 consists of 13 residues. Trimming cost V 4 bases and J 1 base; bases outside gene matches: 2. The CDR3 region is CSVAAGGSYEQYF. CDR3 sequence (DNA): TGCAGCGTTGCGGCGGGAGGGTCCTACGAGCAGTACTTC.